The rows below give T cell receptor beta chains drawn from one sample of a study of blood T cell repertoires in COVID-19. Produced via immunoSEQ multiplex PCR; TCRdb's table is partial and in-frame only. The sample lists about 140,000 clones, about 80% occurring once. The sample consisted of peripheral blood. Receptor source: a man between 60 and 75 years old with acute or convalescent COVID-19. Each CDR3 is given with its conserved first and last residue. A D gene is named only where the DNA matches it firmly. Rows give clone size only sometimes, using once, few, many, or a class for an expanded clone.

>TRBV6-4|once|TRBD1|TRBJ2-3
CASSGRGDSPWDTQYF
TGTGCCAGCAGTGGAAGAGGGGACAGTCCCTGGGATACGCAGTATTTT
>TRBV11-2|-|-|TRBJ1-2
CASSLGSWQAINYGYTF
TGTGCCAGCAGCTTAGGTTCCTGGCAGGCGATTAACTATGGCTACACCTTC
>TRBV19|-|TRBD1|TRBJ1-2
CASSWGTGNYGYTF
TGTGCCAGTAGCTGGGGGACAGGGAACTATGGCTACACCTTC
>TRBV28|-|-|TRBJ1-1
CASSLEGYGAFF
TGTGCCAGCAGTTTAGAGGGCTATGGAGCTTTCTTT
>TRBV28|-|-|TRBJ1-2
CASSLQNRVYTF
TGTGCCAGCAGTTTACAAAATAGAGTATACACCTTC
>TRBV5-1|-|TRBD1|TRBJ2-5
CASSLEHRGQETQYF
TGCGCCAGCAGCTTGGAGCACAGGGGGCAGGAGACCCAGTACTTC
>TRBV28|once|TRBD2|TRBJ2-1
CASSLGGTSSYNEQFF
TGTGCCAGCAGTTTGGGAGGGACTAGCTCCTACAATGAGCAGTTCTTC
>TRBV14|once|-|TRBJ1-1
CASSQDRNTEAFF
TGTGCCAGCAGCCAAGACCGGAACACTGAAGCTTTCTTT
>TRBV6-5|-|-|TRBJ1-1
CASTWGVNTEAFF
TGTGCCAGCACCTGGGGGGTGAACACTGAAGCTTTCTTT
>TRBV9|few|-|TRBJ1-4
CASSITGTPNEKLFF
TGTGCCAGCAGTATTACCGGGACACCGAATGAAAAACTGTTTTTT
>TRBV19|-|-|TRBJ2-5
CASRGGETQYF
TGTGCCAGTAGAGGGGGAGAGACCCAGTACTTC
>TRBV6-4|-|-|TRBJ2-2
CASSLNLRIGELFF
TGTGCCAGCAGCCTTAACTTACGTATAGGGGAGCTGTTTTTT
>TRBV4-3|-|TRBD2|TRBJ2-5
CASSLEASGEETQYF
TGCGCCAGCAGCCTGGAGGCTAGCGGAGAAGAGACCCAGTACTTC
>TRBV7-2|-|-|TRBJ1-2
CASSSSKVDGGYTF
TGTGCCAGCAGCTCCAGCAAGGTCGACGGGGGCTACACCTTC
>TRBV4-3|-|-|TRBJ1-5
CASSQGVNQPQHF
TGCGCCAGCAGCCAGGGAGTCAATCAGCCCCAGCATTTT
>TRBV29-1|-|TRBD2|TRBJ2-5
CSVAGNAGGPVETQYF
TGCAGCGTTGCTGGTAACGCGGGAGGGCCTGTGGAGACCCAGTACTTC
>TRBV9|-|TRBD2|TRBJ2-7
CASSVGAGTSGIEQYF
TGTGCCAGCAGCGTGGGGGCCGGGACTAGCGGGATCGAGCAGTACTTC
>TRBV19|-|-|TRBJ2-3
CASSMSTHTDTQYF
TGTGCCAGTAGTATGTCAACACACACAGATACGCAGTATTTT
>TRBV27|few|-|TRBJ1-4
CASSWGGATNEKLFF
TGTGCCAGCAGTTGGGGGGGGGCAACTAATGAAAAACTGTTTTTT
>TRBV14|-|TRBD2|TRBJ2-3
CASSHLAGVSTDTQYF
TGTGCCAGCAGCCACCTAGCGGGAGTGAGCACAGATACGCAGTATTTT
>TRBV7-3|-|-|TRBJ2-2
CASSPTGTSNSEELFF
TGTGCCAGCAGCCCAACCGGGACATCAAATTCGGAGGAGCTGTTTTTT
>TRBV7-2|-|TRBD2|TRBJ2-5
CASSFTSGSGETQYF
TGTGCCAGCAGCTTCACTAGCGGGAGCGGTGAGACCCAGTACTTC
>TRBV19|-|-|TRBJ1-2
CASYNRVLGYTF
TGTGCCAGCTATAACAGGGTTTTAGGCTACACCTTC
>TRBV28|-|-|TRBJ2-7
CATSSGGGSGTEQYF
TGTGCCACCTCCTCCGGGGGCGGGAGTGGCACCGAGCAGTACTTC
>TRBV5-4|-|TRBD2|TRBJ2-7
CASSFPGRAYEQYF
TGTGCCAGCAGCTTTCCTGGGAGGGCCTACGAGCAGTACTTC
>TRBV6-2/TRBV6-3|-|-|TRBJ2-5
CASSYSSGRETQYF
TGTGCCAGCAGTTACTCGTCAGGGCGGGAGACCCAGTACTTC
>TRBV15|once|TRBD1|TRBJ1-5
CATSRRQGQGQPQHF
TGTGCCACCAGCCGAAGACAGGGGCAGGGTCAGCCCCAGCATTTT
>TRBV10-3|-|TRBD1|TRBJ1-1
CAISGRTGNTEAFF
TGTGCCATCAGTGGAAGGACAGGTAACACTGAAGCTTTCTTT
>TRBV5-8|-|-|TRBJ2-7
CASSFRGSYEQYF
TGTGCCAGCAGCTTTCGGGGGTCCTACGAGCAGTACTTC
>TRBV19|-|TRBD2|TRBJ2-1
CASSILAGGPYNEQFF
TGTGCCAGTAGTATATTAGCGGGAGGGCCCTACAATGAGCAGTTCTTC
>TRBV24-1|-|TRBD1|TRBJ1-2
CATSDPTGTDYGYTF
TGTGCCACCAGTGACCCGACAGGGACCGACTATGGCTACACCTTC
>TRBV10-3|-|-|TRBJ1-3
CAIRDSDKSSGNTIYF
TGTGCCATCAGAGACAGCGATAAGAGCTCTGGAAACACCATATATTTT
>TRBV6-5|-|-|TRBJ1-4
CASSYAGTSNEKLFF
TGTGCCAGCAGTTACGCCGGGACATCTAATGAAAAACTGTTTTTT
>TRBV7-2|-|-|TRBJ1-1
CASSLVGAGTEAFF
TGTGCCAGCAGCTTAGTGGGGGCAGGCACTGAAGCTTTCTTT
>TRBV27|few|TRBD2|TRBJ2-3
CASSSPKASGSYNTQYF
TGTGCCAGCAGTTCCCCAAAGGCTAGCGGGAGTTACAATACGCAGTATTTT
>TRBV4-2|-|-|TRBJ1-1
CASSLNRQTEAFF
TGTGCCAGCAGTCTAAACAGGCAAACTGAAGCTTTCTTT
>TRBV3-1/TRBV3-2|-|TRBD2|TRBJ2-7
CASTNSGGSYEQYF
TGTGCCAGCACTAACTCGGGGGGGTCCTACGAGCAGTACTTC
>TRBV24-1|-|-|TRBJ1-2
CATSEDGYTYGYTF
TGTGCCACCAGTGAAGACGGGTACACCTATGGCTACACCTTC
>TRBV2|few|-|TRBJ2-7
CASSERRNEQYF
TGTGCCAGCAGTGAAAGGAGGAACGAGCAGTACTTC
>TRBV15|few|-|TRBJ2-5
CATSRGRPEAQYF
TGTGCCACCAGCAGAGGGCGGCCGGAGGCCCAGTACTTC
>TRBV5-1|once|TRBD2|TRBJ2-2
CASSSYNRLAGEVGELFF
TGCGCCAGCAGCTCCTACAATCGACTAGCGGGAGAGGTCGGGGAGCTGTTTTTT
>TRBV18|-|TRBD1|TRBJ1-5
CASSPPRGTGHQPQHF
TGTGCCAGCTCACCACCGAGGGGGACAGGGCATCAGCCCCAGCATTTT
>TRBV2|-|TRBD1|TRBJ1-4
CASTPDRGIGKLFF
TGTGCCAGCACCCCGGACAGGGGGATCGGAAAACTGTTTTTT
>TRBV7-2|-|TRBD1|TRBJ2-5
CASRESGTGAGETQYF
TGTGCCAGCAGGGAGTCCGGGACAGGGGCGGGAGAGACCCAGTACTTC
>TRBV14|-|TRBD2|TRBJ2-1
CASSQDGIRVAGVVHNEQFF
TGTGCCAGCAGCCAAGATGGCATCCGGGTAGCGGGAGTGGTCCACAATGAGCAGTTCTTC
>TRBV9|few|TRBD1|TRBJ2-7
CASSVDVGQIDYEQYF
TGTGCCAGCAGCGTAGACGTGGGACAGATTGACTACGAGCAGTACTTC
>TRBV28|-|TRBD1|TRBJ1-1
CASRTQGPTEAFF
TGTGCCAGCAGGACACAGGGGCCCACTGAAGCTTTCTTT
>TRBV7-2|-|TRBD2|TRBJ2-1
CAITSGRTGEQFF
TGTGCCATCACTAGCGGGAGGACGGGGGAGCAGTTCTTC
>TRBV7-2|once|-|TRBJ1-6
CASSSQGPGNSPLHF
TGTGCCAGCAGCTCCCAGGGGCCGGGTAATTCACCCCTCCACTTT
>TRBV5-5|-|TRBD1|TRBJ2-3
CASSRGQGKDTQYF
TGTGCCAGCAGCAGAGGACAGGGGAAAGATACGCAGTATTTT
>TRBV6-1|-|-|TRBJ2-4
CASSDGQQYF
TGTGCCAGCAGTGACGGACAGCAGTACTTC
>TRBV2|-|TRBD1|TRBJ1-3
CASRKDRGAGNTIYF
TGTGCCAGCAGAAAGGACAGGGGAGCTGGAAACACCATATATTTT
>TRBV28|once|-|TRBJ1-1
CASSFYSVNTEAFF
TGTGCCAGCAGTTTTTATTCAGTGAACACTGAAGCTTTCTTT
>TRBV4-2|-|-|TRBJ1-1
CASSQDGRAHTEAFF
TGTGCCAGCAGCCAAGACGGGCGGGCGCACACTGAAGCTTTCTTT
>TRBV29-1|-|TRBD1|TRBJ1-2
CSVEGIQGQAYGYTF
TGCAGCGTTGAAGGGATACAGGGGCAAGCCTATGGCTACACCTTC
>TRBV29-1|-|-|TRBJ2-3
CSVANRVGGTDTQYF
TGCAGCGTCGCGAACCGGGTAGGGGGCACAGATACGCAGTATTTT
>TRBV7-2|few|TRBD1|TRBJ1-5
CASSLGDREFNQPQHF
TGTGCCAGCAGCTTAGGGGACAGGGAATTCAATCAGCCCCAGCATTTT